This T cell receptor (beta chain) comes out of a study of T-cell memory formation after mild COVID-19 (dated by TCRdb to 2020 to 2022). For the study in its entirety: TCR sequence clusters from the two donors were found to be largely donor specific. The cohort was made up of two young adult volunteers, one female and one male, who were previously healthy. In a couple of donors, T-cell clones that expanded and contracted after mild COVID-19 were tracked by sequencing TCRalpha and TCRbeta repertoires over time.

CDR1 and CDR2, looked up from the germline V gene, are SQVTM and ANQGSEA. The CDR3 spans 13 residues, from the cysteine through the phenylalanine. The DNA shown is the 39-base CDR3, in frame from base 1. Germline trimming: 4 bases from V, 4 bases from J; junction bases outside gene matches: 2. What the work shows at the level of the full study, not this receptor alone: Some responding clones were detected in pre-infection memory, suggesting pre-existing cross-reactive memory T cells joined the SARS-CoV-2 response. Contracting CD4+ clones were located mainly in the CM and EM memory subsets, whereas CD8+ clones were found to be enriched in EMRA. Clones that contracted from day 15 to 85 showed balanced CD4/CD8 phenotypes, whereas a second wave of clones that expanded from day 15 to 37 leaned towards CD4+. SARS-CoV-2 specificity of the second-wave clones peaking on day 37 was not confirmed. The study covered only a couple of mild cases, and larger cohorts including severe cases with pre-infection samples were considered necessary.

Only a few counts were recorded for this clonotype. Its recognized antigen is unknown. No much larger clone exists at a distance of one base, and base qualities are not known. Ficoll-Paque density gradient centrifugation was the method used to isolate PBMCs. Sequenced using an Illumina NovaSeq 6000. Using 5'RACE with constant-segment primers, TCRalpha and TCRbeta cDNA libraries were constructed, with sample barcodes and unique molecular identifiers added in the process. Trizol reagent was used to extract RNA from every sample. Amplification of the libraries took two PCR steps, and the second step added a second sample barcode plus Illumina TruSeq adapters. The libraries were sequenced on an Illumina NovaSeq using 2 x 150 bp paired-end reads. Per the authors' processing: Reads were demultiplexed and collapsed into UMI-guided consensus sequences with migec v1.2.7. Using mixcr v2.1.11, UMI consensuses were aligned to TRA and TRB V and J templates and then assembled into clonotypes. Clonotypes were classified as expanded or contracted when called significant by both edgeR and NoisET, with noise models trained on biological replicates. edgeR calls used a false discovery rate-adjusted p below 0.01 and a log2 fold-change threshold of 1. PCA with hierarchical clustering of max-normalized trajectories of the 1000 most abundant clonotypes was used as exploratory dynamics analysis. The CD4 or CD8 phenotype of responding clones was assigned using the separately sequenced CD4+ and CD8+ repertoires. TCRdb reprocessing: public reads trimmed at Q25 with fastp, clones called with MiXCR, in-frame beta chains kept. Each entry merges the rows of one CDR3 protein and shows their most common DNA and genes. These V and J calls originate from TCRdb's pipeline instead of the authors' own analysis. The sample contains 400,000 to 450,000 distinct CDR3 sequences, approximately 19% of them found a single time. Roughly 21% of the sample rests with the top ten.

The sequence was obtained from a man younger than 35 who had mild COVID-19 (a few samples of this study predate the infection). The sample titles of this study are shuffled in the database, so cell type and time point are left out; the donor was told from shared clones. Material: PBMCs or a T cell subset sorted from them (not recorded which). The chain is assembled from TRBV29-1 and TRBJ2-3, with 10 bases in between that match TRBD2. The bases read TGCAGCGTTGTAAGCGGGGGGGCAGATACGCAGTATTTT. It specifies CSVVSGGADTQYF.